The present T cell receptor beta chain was sequenced within a study of cytomegalovirus exposure and HLA in healthy donors. The CDR3 is 12 residues long. Looked up from germline, CDR1 is GTSNPN and CDR2 is SVGIG (reference sequence). Deletions cut 5 bases from V and 6 bases from J, with 14 bases between. This PCR relied on a set of 60 Vbeta primers and 13 Jbeta primers. Measured with immunoSEQ multiplex PCR; TCRdb has only the in-frame clones, and not every one. Of 150,000 to 200,000 clones listed, around 76% are singletons. J is TRBJ2-7 and V is TRBV30; D is perhaps TRBD2 (5 bases). The source of this sequence is a man aged 35 to 55 in good health and CMV-seropositive. Sequenced sample: PBMCs. The CDR3 coding sequence is TGTGCCTGGGCCCCCCGTCGGGGCGAGCAGTACTTC. This encodes CAWAPRRGEQYF.